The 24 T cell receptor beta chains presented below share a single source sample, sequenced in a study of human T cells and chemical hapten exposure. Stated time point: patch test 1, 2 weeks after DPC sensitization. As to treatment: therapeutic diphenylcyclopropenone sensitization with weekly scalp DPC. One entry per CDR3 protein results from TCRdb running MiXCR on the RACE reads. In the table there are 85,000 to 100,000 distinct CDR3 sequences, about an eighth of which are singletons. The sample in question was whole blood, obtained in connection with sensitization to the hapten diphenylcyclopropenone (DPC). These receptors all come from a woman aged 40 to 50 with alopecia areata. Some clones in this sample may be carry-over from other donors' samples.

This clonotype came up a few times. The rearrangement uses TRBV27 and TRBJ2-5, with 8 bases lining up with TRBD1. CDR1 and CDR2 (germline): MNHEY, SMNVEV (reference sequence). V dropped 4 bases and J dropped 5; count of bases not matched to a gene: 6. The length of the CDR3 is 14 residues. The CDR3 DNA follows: TGTGCCAGCAGTTATAGACAGGGGAAGGAGACCCAGTACTTC. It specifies CASSYRQGKETQYF.

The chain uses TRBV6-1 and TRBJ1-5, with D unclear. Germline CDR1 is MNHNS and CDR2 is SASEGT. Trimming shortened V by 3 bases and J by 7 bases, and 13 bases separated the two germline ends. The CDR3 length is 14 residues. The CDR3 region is CASSDLGLGQPQHF. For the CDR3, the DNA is TGTGCCAGCAGTGATTTAGGGTTGGGGCAGCCCCAGCATTTT.

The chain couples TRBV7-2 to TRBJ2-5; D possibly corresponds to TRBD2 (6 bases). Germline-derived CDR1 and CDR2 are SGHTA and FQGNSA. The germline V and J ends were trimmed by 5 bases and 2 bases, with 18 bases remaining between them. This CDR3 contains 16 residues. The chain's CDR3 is CASSVIGGRGQETQYF. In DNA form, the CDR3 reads TGTGCCAGCAGCGTCATTGGAGGGAGAGGACAAGAGACCCAGTACTTC.

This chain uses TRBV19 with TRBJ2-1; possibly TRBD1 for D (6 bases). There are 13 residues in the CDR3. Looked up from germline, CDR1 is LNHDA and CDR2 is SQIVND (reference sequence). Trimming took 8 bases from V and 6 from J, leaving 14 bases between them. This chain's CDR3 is CASGNTGFNEQFF. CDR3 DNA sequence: TGTGCCAGTGGTAATACAGGGTTCAATGAGCAGTTCTTC.

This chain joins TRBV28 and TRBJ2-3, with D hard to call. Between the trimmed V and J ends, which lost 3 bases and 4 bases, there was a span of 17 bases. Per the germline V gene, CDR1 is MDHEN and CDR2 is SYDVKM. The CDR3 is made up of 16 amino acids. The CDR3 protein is CASSFTPGGIADTQYF. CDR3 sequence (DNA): TGTGCCAGCAGTTTCACTCCCGGTGGTATCGCAGATACGCAGTATTTT.

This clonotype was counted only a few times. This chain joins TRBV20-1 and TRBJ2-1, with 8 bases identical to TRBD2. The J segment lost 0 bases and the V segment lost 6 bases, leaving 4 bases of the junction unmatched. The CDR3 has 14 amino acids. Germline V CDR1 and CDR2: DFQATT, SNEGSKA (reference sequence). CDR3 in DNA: TGCAGTGCCGTAGCGGGGAGCTCCTACAATGAGCAGTTCTTC. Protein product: CSAVAGSSYNEQFF.

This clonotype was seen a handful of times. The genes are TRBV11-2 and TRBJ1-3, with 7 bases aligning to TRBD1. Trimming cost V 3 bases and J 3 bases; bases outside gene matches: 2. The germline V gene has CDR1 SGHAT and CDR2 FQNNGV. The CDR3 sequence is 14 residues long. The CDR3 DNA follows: TGTGCCAGCAGCTTGGACAGGAATGGAAACACCATATATTTT. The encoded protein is CASSLDRNGNTIYF.

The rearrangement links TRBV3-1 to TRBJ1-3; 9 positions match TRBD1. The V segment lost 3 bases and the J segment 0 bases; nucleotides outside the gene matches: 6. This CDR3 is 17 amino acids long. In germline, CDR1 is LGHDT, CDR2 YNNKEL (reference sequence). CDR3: CASSQGTGLPSGNTIYF. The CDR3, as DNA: TGTGCCAGCAGCCAGGGGACAGGGTTACCCTCTGGAAACACCATATATTTT.

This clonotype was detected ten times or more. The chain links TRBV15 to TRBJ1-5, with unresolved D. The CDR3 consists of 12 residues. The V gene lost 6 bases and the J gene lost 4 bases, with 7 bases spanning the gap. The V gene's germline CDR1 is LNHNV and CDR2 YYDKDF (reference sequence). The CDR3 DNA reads TGTGCCACCAGGGGCGGGAATCAGCCCCAGCATTTT. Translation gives CATRGGNQPQHF.

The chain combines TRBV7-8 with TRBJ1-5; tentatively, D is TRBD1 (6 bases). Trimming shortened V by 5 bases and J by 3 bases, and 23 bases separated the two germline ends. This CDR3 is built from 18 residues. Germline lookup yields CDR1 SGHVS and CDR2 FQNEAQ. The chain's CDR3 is CASSRGIEGGTHNQPQHF. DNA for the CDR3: TGTGCCAGCAGCCGAGGTATCGAAGGGGGGACCCACAATCAGCCCCAGCATTTT.

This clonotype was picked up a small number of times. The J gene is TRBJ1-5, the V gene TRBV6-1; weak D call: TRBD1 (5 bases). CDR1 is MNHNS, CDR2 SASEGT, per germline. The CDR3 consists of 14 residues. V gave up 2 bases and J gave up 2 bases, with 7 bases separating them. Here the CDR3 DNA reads TGTGCCAGCAGTGAATCGGGGGGCAATCAGCCCCAGCATTTT. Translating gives CASSESGGNQPQHF.

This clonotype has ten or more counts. CDR3: CASSRQGTNTGELFF. The CDR3 DNA reads as TGTGCCAGCAGCCGACAGGGAACGAACACCGGGGAGCTGTTTTTT. The V and J genes are TRBV6-1 and TRBJ2-2; 7 bases are shared with TRBD1. Germline CDR1 MNHNS, CDR2 SASEGT. With 6 bases clipped from V and 0 bases from J, the junction kept 4 bases outside the gene matches. CDR3 length equals 15 residues.

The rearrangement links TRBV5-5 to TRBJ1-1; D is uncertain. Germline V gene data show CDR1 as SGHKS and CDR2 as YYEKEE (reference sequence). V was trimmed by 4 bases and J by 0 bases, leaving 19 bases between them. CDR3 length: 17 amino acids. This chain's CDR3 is CASSPPGFGLMNTEAFF. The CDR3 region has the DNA TGTGCCAGCAGCCCCCCCGGGTTTGGGCTCATGAACACTGAAGCTTTCTTT.

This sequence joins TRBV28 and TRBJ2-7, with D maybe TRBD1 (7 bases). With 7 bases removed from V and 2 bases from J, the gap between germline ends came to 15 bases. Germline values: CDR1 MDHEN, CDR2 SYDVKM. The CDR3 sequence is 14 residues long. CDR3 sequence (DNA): TGTGCCAGCATAGCGGCAGGGGGACCCTACGAGCAGTACTTC. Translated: CASIAAGGPYEQYF.

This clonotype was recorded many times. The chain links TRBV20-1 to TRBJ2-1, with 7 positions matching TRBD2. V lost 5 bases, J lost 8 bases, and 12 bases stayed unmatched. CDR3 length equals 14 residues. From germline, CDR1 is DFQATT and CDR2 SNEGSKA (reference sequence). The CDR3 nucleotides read TGCAGTGCTGCCAATTTCCGCGGGAGCTATGAGCAGTTCTTC. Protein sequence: CSAANFRGSYEQFF.

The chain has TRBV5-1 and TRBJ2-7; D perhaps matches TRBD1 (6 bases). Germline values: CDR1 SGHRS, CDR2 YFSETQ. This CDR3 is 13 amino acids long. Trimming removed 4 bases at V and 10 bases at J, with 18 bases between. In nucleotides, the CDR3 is TGCGCCAGCAGCCCGACAGGAACCATCCCCCAGTACTTC. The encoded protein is CASSPTGTIPQYF.

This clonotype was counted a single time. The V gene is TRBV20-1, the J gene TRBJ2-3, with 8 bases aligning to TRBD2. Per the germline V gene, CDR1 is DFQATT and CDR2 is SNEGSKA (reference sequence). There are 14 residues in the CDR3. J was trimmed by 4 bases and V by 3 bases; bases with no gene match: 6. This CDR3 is CSASREGGADTQYF. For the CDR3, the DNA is TGCAGTGCTAGTCGGGAGGGCGGGGCAGATACGCAGTATTTT.

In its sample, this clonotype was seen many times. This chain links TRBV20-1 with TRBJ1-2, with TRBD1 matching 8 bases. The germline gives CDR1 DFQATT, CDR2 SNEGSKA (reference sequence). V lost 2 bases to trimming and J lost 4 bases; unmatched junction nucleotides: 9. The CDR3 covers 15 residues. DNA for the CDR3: TGCAGTGCTAGACTCCTAGGGGGGACAGGCTATGGCTACACCTTC. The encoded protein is CSARLLGGTGYGYTF.

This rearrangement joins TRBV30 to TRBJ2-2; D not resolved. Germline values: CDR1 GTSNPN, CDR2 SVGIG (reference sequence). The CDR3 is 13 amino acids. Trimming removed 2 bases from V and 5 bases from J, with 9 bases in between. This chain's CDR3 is CAWSFRVTGELFF. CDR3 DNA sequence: TGTGCCTGGAGTTTTAGGGTTACCGGGGAGCTGTTTTTT.

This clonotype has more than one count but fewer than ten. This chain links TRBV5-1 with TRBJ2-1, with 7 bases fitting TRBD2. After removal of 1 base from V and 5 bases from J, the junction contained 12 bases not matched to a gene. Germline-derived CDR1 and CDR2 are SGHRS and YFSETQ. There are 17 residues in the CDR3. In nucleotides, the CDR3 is TGCGCCAGCAGCTTGACCTATAGCGGGTCGGCTGACAATGAGCAGTTCTTC. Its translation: CASSLTYSGSADNEQFF.

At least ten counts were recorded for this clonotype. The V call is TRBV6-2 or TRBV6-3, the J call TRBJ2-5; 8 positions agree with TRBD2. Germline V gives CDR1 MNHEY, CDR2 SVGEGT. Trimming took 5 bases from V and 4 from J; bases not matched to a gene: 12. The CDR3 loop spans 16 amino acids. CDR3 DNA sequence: TGTGCCAGCAGTGTCATACTGACTAGCGAGAGAGAGACCCAGTACTTC. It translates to CASSVILTSERETQYF.

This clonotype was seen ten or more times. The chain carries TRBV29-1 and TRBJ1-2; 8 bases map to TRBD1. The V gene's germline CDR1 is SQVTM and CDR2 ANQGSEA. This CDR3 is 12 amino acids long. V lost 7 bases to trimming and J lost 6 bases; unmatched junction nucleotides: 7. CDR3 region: CSAMTGVNGYTF. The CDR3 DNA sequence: TGCAGCGCAATGACAGGGGTCAATGGCTACACCTTC.

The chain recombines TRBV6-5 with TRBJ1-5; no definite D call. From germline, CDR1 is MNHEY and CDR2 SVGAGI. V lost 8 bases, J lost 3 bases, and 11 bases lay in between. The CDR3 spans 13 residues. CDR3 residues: CASASLNNQPQHF. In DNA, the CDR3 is TGTGCCAGCGCCTCCTTAAACAATCAGCCCCAGCATTTT.

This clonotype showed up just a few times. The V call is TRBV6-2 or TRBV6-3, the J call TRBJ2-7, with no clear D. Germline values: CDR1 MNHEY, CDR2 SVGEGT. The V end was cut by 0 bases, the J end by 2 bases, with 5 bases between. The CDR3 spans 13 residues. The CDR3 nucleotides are TGTGCCAGCAGTTACTCGACACCCTACGAGCAGTACTTC. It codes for CASSYSTPYEQYF.